Sequencing of this T cell receptor (beta chain) was carried out in a study of cytomegalovirus exposure and HLA in healthy donors. About the study: Earlier, almost 120 million unique TCR beta sequences were recovered from about 170 million T cells by an analysis. Findings of the study overall: There was a cluster of highly shared sequence variants that was likely a sequencing artifact. Across all donors, roughly uniform sequencing depth was an assumption of the presence/absence analyses.

Trimming removed 5 bases from V and 1 base from J, with 3 bases in between. The CDR3 is 12 amino acids. Germline V gives CDR1 MNHEY, CDR2 SVGAGI. PCR involved 60 Vbeta and 13 Jbeta primers. Generated by immunoSEQ multiplex PCR, the TCRdb table keeps only in-frame clones and is missing some. The profile covers some 57,000 clones, with roughly 90% appearing a single time and 1.5% taken by the ten largest. This clone was counted only a few times. Its antigen is not identified. Sequencing was done on a sample of PBMCs. The clonotype comes from a man aged 25-45 years in good health and CMV-seropositive. The rearrangement joins TRBV6-5 to TRBJ1-3; D is undetermined. Here the CDR3 reads CASSISGNTIYF. The CDR3 DNA sequence: TGTGCCAGCAGTATATCTGGAAACACCATATATTTT.